These 4 T cell receptor beta chains originate from one sample sequenced in a study of shared clonotypes between healthy human individuals. CD8 cells regarded as naive lacked CD45RO, were positively chosen for CCR7, and omitted terminally differentiated effector memory CD45RA+ cells. Sequencing used immunoSEQ multiplex PCR; TCRdb keeps in-frame clones, though not all of them. The sample carries 1.5 million to 2.5 million clones, 85% to 95% recorded once. Sequencing was done on a sample of naive CD8+ T cells sorted from blood. These TCRs come from a man aged 18 to 30 in good health.

The J gene is TRBJ2-5, the V gene TRBV5-6; 7 bases align to TRBD2. Per germline, CDR1 SGHDT and CDR2 YYEEEE. Trimming took 5 bases from V and 7 from J; bases not matched to a gene: 11. The CDR3 spans 14 residues. CDR3 nucleotide sequence: TGTGCCAGCAGTTTTTCACTAGCGATTGGGACCCAGTACTTC. This translates into CASSFSLAIGTQYF.

The chain carries TRBV6-5 and TRBJ2-5; D gene unclear. Germline loops: CDR1 MNHEY, CDR2 SVGAGI. The CDR3 runs to 16 residues. V was shortened by 1 base and J by 4 bases, with 16 bases between the two germline ends. The CDR3 DNA follows: TGTGCCAGCAGTTACTTAGGGCCCGAGTTCCCAGAGACCCAGTACTTC. It encodes CASSYLGPEFPETQYF.

The chain joins TRBV9 to TRBJ1-4, with D maybe TRBD1 (5 bases). This CDR3 has 15 residues. Trimming cost V 4 bases and J 4 bases, with 14 bases left between them. The germline CDR1 and CDR2 sequences are SGDLS and YYNGEE. The chain's CDR3 is CASSPRWGGNEKLFF. In DNA form, the CDR3 reads TGTGCCAGCAGCCCCCGTTGGGGCGGTAATGAAAAACTGTTTTTT.

This chain uses TRBV5-6 with TRBJ2-3; no definite D call. CDR3 length: 13 residues. V lost 4 bases and J lost 4, with 10 bases in between. Germline CDR1 reads SGHDT; CDR2 reads YYEEEE. CDR3 protein: CASSPASSDTQYF. The DNA of the CDR3 is TGTGCCAGCAGCCCTGCGTCCTCAGATACGCAGTATTTT.